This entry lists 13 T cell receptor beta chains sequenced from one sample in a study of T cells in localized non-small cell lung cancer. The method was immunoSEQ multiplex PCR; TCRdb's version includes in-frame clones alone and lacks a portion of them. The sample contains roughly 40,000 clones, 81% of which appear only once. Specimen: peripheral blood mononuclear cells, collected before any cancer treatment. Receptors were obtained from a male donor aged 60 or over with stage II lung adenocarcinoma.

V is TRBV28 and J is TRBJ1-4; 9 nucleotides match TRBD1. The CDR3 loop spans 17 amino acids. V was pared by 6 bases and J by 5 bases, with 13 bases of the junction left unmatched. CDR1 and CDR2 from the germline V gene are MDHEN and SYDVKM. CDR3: CASSSPGQGAKNEKLFF. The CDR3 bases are TGTGCCAGCAGCTCCCCGGGACAGGGTGCTAAGAATGAAAAACTGTTTTTT. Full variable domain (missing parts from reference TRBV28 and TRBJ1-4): DVKVTQSSRYLVKRTGEKVFLECVQDMDHENMFWYRQDPGLGLRLIYFSYDVKMKEKGDIPEGYSVSREKKERFSLILESASTNQTSMYLCASSSPGQGAKNEKLFFGSGTQLSVL.

DNA of the CDR3: TGTGCCAGCAGTTACAAGTCTAACTATGGCTACACCTTC. This gives the protein CASSYKSNYGYTF. This rearrangement joins TRBV6-5 to TRBJ1-2; no firm D call. The CDR3 runs to 13 residues. The germline V gene encodes CDR1 MNHEY and CDR2 SVGAGI. Trimming stripped 2 bases from V and 0 bases from J, with 4 bases between.

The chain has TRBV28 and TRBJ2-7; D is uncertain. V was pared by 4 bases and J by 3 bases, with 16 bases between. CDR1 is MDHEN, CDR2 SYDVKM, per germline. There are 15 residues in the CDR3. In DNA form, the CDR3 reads TGTGCCAGCAGTTCGACGAACAGAGGCCGCTACGAGCAGTACTTC. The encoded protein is CASSSTNRGRYEQYF.

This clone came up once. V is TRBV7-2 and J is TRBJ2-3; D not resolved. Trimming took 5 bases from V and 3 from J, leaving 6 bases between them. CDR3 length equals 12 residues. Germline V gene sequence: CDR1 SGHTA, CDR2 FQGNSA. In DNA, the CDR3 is TGTGCCAGCAGCCCCGCGACAGATACGCAGTATTTT. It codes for CASSPATDTQYF.

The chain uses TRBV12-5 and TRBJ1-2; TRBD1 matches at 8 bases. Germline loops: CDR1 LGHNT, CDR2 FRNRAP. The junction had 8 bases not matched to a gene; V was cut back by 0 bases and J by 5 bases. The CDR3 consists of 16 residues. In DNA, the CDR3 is TGTGCTAGTGGTTTGGTAGGAGACAGGGGCTGGTATGGCTACACCTTC. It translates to CASGLVGDRGWYGYTF.

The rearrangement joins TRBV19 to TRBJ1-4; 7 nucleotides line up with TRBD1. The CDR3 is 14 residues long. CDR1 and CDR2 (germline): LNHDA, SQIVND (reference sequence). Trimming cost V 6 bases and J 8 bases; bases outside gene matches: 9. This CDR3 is CASRLTGTAEKLFF. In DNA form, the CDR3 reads TGTGCCAGTAGGCTGACAGGGACCGCCGAAAAACTGTTTTTT.

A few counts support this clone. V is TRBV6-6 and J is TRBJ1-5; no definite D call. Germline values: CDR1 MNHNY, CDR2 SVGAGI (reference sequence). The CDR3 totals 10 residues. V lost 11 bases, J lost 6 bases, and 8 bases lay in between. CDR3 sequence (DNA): TGTGCCGGTGGAACTCAGCCCCAGCATTTT. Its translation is CAGGTQPQHF.

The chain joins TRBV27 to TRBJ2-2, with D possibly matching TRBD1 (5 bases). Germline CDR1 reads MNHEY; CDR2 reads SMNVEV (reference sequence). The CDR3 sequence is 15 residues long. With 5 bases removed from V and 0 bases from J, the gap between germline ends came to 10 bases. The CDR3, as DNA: TGTGCCAGCAGTCTCAGGGTCGCGAACACCGGGGAGCTGTTTTTT. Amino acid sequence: CASSLRVANTGELFF.

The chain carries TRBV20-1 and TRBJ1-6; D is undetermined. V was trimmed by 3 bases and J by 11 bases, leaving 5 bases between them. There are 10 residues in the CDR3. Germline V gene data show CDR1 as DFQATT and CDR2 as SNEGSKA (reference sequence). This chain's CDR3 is CSASYPPLHF. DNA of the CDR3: TGCAGTGCTAGTTATCCACCCCTCCACTTT.

The CDR3 is CASSVVAGGPVGGELFF. CDR3 DNA: TGTGCCAGCAGCGTAGTAGCGGGAGGGCCCGTGGGCGGGGAGCTGTTTTTT. The rearrangement uses TRBV9 and TRBJ2-2; 11 nucleotides align to TRBD2. The CDR3 extends over 17 amino acids. V trimming: 0 bases; J trimming: 7 bases; junction bases outside the gene matches: 8. The germline V gene encodes CDR1 SGDLS and CDR2 YYNGEE.

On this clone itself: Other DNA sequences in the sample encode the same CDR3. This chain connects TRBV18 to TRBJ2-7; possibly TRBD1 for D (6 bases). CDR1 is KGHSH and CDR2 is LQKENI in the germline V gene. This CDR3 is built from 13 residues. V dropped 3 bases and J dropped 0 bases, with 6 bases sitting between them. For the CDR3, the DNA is TGTGCCAGCTCACCGGACAGCTCCTACGAGCAGTACTTC. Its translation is CASSPDSSYEQYF.

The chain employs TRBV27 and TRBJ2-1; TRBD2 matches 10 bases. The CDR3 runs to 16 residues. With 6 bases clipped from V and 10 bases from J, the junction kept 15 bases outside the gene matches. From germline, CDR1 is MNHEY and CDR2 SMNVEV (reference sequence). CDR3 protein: CASSPSLAGVAREQFF. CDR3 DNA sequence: TGTGCCAGCAGCCCATCTCTAGCGGGAGTGGCGAGGGAGCAGTTCTTC.

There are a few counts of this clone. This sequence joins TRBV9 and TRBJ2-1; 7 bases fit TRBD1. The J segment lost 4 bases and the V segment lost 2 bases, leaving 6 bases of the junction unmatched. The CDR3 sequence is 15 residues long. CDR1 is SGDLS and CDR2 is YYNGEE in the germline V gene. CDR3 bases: TGTGCCAGCAGCGTCTCCGGGACAGTTTACAATGAGCAGTTCTTC. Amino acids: CASSVSGTVYNEQFF.